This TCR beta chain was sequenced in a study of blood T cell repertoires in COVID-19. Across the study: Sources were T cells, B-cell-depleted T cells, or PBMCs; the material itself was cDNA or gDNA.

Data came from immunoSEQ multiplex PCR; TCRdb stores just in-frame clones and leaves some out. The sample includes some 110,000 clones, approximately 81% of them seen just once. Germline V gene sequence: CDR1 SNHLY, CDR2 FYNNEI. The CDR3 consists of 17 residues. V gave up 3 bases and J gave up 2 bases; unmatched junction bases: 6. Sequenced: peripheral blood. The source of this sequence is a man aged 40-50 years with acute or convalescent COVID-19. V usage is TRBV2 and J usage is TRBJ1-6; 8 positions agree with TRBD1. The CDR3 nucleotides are TGTGCCAGCAGTGAGGGGGCACAGGGGGCCTATAATTCACCCCTCCACTTT. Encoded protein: CASSEGAQGAYNSPLHF.